This note documents a single TCR beta chain sequence. The antigen it binds to is not known. No base-level quality is on record; no much larger clone is a single base apart. Counted from cysteine to phenylalanine, this CDR3 has 14 amino acids. Only the CDR3 DNA is retained, 42 bases long and in frame from the first base. From V the trimming removes 4 bases and from J it removes 4 bases, while the gene matches leave 1 base of the junction unaccounted for. The germline V gene (reference sequence) yields MNHEY for CDR1 and SMNVEV for CDR2. Another Seattle source contributed samples from volunteer blood donors who had recovered from COVID-19. Each collaborating institution followed its own protocols to collect whole blood in K2EDTA tubes. Collaborator samples were shipped for TCRbeta analysis as frozen whole blood, isolated PBMCs, or DNA extracted from either sample type. The entry originates in a study of blood T cell repertoires in COVID-19 (dated by TCRdb to the early 2020s). Notes on the research overall: Samples covering the acute and convalescent phases of COVID-19 were provided by collaborators in the United States, Italy and Spain. The prospective study material was composed of cDNA or gDNA derived from T cells, B-cell-depleted T cells, or PBMCs. Subjects who had been exposed to COVID-19, were actively infected with it, or had recovered from it provided the deeply sampled blood TCRbeta repertoires that made up the dataset. The repertoires were made available in a free public database intended to serve as a resource for research on the immune response to SARS-CoV-2. The samples were drawn from the first 160 participants of the ongoing ImmuneRACE study and from about 1,200 subjects provided by 6 global collaborators. Nearly every sample came with metadata listing a de-identified subject ID, COVID-19 status, age in years and sex. HLA class I and class II types, where available, came from metadata supplied by the sample provider rather than from assay-based typing.

Summary of the overall study and its limitations: The amount of clinical and demographic metadata varied by source and participant and was provided uncurated.

The immunoSEQ Assay, a bias-controlled multiplex PCR, was used to amplify TCRbeta CDR3 regions from genomic DNA. In the original analysis: Nucleated cell counts per sample were estimated from amplification of reference gene primers within the assay. To quantify the absolute abundance of each unique TCRbeta CDR3 rearrangement, sequence reads were collapsed and filtered. Productive Simpson clonality was computed per sample as the square root of Simpson's diversity index over productive rearrangements. The table was pulled from immuneACCESS by TCRdb, which kept in-frame rearrangements only. Such tables lose some clones; where checked, under half of the loss comes from unresolved V genes, and the rest has no known cause. V and J calls and clone size are as listed in that table; D and trimming were resolved from the DNA. The sample table holds a few hundred thousand clones, of which 70% to 90% were seen once. Together, the top ten hold 5.5% to 7% of the sample.

The sequence links TRBV27 to TRBJ2-3; 11 of the junction bases match TRBD2. This TCR came from a woman in her 30s who had recovered from COVID-19. The specimen was peripheral blood. The CDR3 protein sequence reads: CASSYSGGADTQYF. Read as DNA, the sequence is TGTGCCAGCAGTTATAGCGGGGGGGCAGATACGCAGTATTTT.